Presented here are 22 T cell receptor beta chains from one specimen sequenced in a study of blood T cell repertoires in COVID-19. Profiling relied on immunoSEQ multiplex PCR, and the TCRdb table lists in-frame clones only, not all of them. The table has nearly 95,000 clones, 70% to 90% seen once. Sequencing input: peripheral blood. These receptors came from a human donor with acute or convalescent COVID-19. The donor label of this sample is uncertain.

This chain connects TRBV6-5 to TRBJ1-2; 9 bases are a match to TRBD1. This CDR3 contains 15 residues. J was trimmed by 3 bases and V by 2 bases; bases with no gene match: 4. Germline V CDR1 and CDR2: MNHEY, SVGAGI. The CDR3 DNA reads TGTGCCAGCAGTTACCGACGGGACAGGGACTATGGCTACACCTTC. Amino acid sequence: CASSYRRDRDYGYTF.

The chain joins TRBV11-2 to TRBJ2-5; 10 nucleotides line up with TRBD1. CDR1 is SGHAT, CDR2 FQNNGV, per germline. J lost 5 bases, V lost 2 bases, and 5 bases had no gene match. The length of the CDR3 is 15 residues. The chain's CDR3 is CASSLLTGGWETQYF. The CDR3 DNA sequence: TGTGCCAGCAGCTTATTGACAGGGGGCTGGGAGACCCAGTACTTC. The whole variable domain, filled in from reference TRBV11-2 and TRBJ2-5, reads EAGVAQSPRYKIIEKRQSVAFWCNPISGHATLYWYQQILGQGPKLLIQFQNNGVVDDSQLPKDRFSAERLKGVDSTLKIQPAKLEDSAVYLCASSLLTGGWETQYFGPGTRLLVL.

This chain links TRBV6-2 or TRBV6-3 with TRBJ2-4; 10 positions agree with TRBD1. The germline CDR1 and CDR2 sequences are MNHEY and SVGEGT. This CDR3 has 16 amino acids. Losses at the gene ends were 5 bases for V and 1 base for J; bases not matched to a gene: 5. The CDR3 region is CASSRQGAIAKNIQYF. The CDR3 DNA is TGTGCCAGCAGTAGACAGGGGGCGATCGCCAAAAACATTCAGTACTTC.

This chain connects TRBV28 to TRBJ1-1, with TRBD1 as a possible D gene (5 bases). Trimming took 0 bases from V and 7 from J, leaving 9 bases between them. Germline CDR1 is MDHEN and CDR2 is SYDVKM. The CDR3 contains 13 residues. CDR3 loop: CASSLWGRDEAFF. For the CDR3, the DNA is TGTGCCAGCAGTTTATGGGGCAGGGATGAAGCTTTCTTT.

V and J are TRBV2 and TRBJ2-3, with 10 bases matching TRBD2. Per germline, CDR1 SNHLY and CDR2 FYNNEI. The CDR3 loop spans 16 amino acids. The trim removed 5 bases at V and 0 bases at J, leaving 5 bases unmatched. CDR3 sequence (DNA): TGTGCCAGCAGTCTCAGCGGGGGGGCCAGCACAGATACGCAGTATTTT. This codes for CASSLSGGASTDTQYF.

The chain has TRBV6-1 and TRBJ2-2; 9 bases fit TRBD2. Germline loops: CDR1 MNHNS, CDR2 SASEGT. This CDR3 region has 17 residues. V lost 4 bases and J lost 4; bases outside the gene matches: 10. The CDR3 region has the DNA TGTGCCAGCAGTGTGTGGCGGGGGGGCTCAGGCACCGGGGAGCTGTTTTTT. This translates into CASSVWRGGSGTGELFF.

The chain joins TRBV5-4 to TRBJ1-4, with D possibly being TRBD1 (6 bases). CDR3 size: 15 residues. Per the germline V gene, CDR1 is SGHNT and CDR2 is YYREEE (reference sequence). Trimming pared 3 bases from V and 7 bases from J, leaving 16 bases between. This CDR3 is CASSSTGGGGEKLFF. Here the CDR3 DNA reads TGTGCCAGCAGCTCAACGGGGGGCGGGGGTGAAAAACTGTTTTTT.

This clone was found once. This sequence joins TRBV18 and TRBJ2-4; 7 bases fit TRBD1. The trim removed 0 bases at V and 1 base at J, leaving 9 bases unmatched. CDR1 KGHSH and CDR2 LQKENI come from the germline V gene. CDR3 size: 18 residues. CDR3: CASSPPGQALGAKNIQYF. The CDR3 coding sequence is TGTGCCAGCTCACCACCAGGACAGGCCCTCGGGGCCAAAAACATTCAGTACTTC.

The V call is TRBV28, the J call TRBJ2-7; 7 positions match TRBD2. Trimming took 5 bases from V and 3 from J; bases not matched to a gene: 10. This CDR3 is built from 15 residues. Germline lookup yields CDR1 MDHEN and CDR2 SYDVKM. CDR3 coding DNA: TGTGCCAGCAGTGTTCATAGCGGGCTGGGCTACGAGCAGTACTTC. It encodes CASSVHSGLGYEQYF. The variable domain in full, with the rest retrieved from reference TRBV28 and TRBJ2-7, is DVKVTQSSRYLVKRTGEKVFLECVQDMDHENMFWYRQDPGLGLRLIYFSYDVKMKEKGDIPEGYSVSREKKERFSLILESASTNQTSMYLCASSVHSGLGYEQYFGPGTRLTVT.

Remarks on this clone: Germline is not matched at one junction end, which may reflect a read error. The chain carries TRBV11-2 and TRBJ1-1, with TRBD1 matching 7 bases. The CDR3 is made up of 15 amino acids. Germline CDR1 reads SGHAT; CDR2 reads FQNNGV. CDR3 sequence (DNA): TGTGCCAGCAGCCTAGACAGGGCGGACCTGAACGAAGCTTTCTTT. It codes for CASSLDRADLNEAFF.

V usage is TRBV11-2 and J usage is TRBJ2-7; 7 nucleotides match TRBD1. This CDR3 spans 13 amino acids. The junction had 2 bases not matched to a gene; V was cut back by 4 bases and J by 2 bases. Germline CDR1 reads SGHAT; CDR2 reads FQNNGV. This CDR3 is CASSWGTAYEQYF. CDR3 in DNA: TGTGCCAGCAGCTGGGGGACAGCCTACGAGCAGTACTTC.

V gene TRBV27 combines with J gene TRBJ1-5; D possibly corresponds to TRBD1 (6 bases). Germline V CDR1 and CDR2: MNHEY, SMNVEV (reference sequence). Between the trimmed V and J ends, which lost 3 bases and 6 bases, there was a span of 15 bases. The CDR3 runs to 15 residues. CDR3 sequence: CASSFRASGAQPQHF. CDR3 in DNA: TGTGCCAGCAGTTTCCGTGCGTCAGGGGCTCAGCCCCAGCATTTT.

In this sample, this clone turned up once. The chain has TRBV4-1 and TRBJ1-4; no reliable D call. The ends were cut back, 0 bases at V and 1 base at J, with 12 bases in the middle. CDR1 MGHRA and CDR2 YSYEKL come from the germline V gene. There are 17 residues in the CDR3. The CDR3 spells CASSQENGGVTNEKLFF. Here the CDR3 DNA reads TGCGCCAGCAGCCAAGAGAATGGCGGGGTAACTAATGAAAAACTGTTTTTT.

The chain is built from TRBV5-5 and TRBJ2-3, with D possibly being TRBD1 (5 bases). Germline CDR1 and CDR2: SGHKS and YYEKEE (reference sequence). The CDR3 is made up of 15 amino acids. Trimming took off 2 bases at V and 4 bases at J, with 14 bases between the two ends. CDR3 in amino acids: CASSLGRVRSDTQYF. The CDR3 DNA reads TGTGCCAGCAGCTTAGGCAGGGTCAGATCAGATACGCAGTATTTT.

The chain has TRBV3-1 (or the pseudogene TRBV3-2) and TRBJ1-5; D is ambiguous. From germline, CDR1 is LGHDT and CDR2 YNNKEL (reference sequence). The CDR3 is 17 residues long. Trimming cost V 1 base and J 1 base, with 14 bases left between them. The CDR3 sequence is CASSQAPESRSNQPQHF. Here the CDR3 DNA reads TGTGCCAGCAGCCAAGCACCGGAATCGAGGAGCAATCAGCCCCAGCATTTT.

The J gene is TRBJ2-1, the V gene TRBV12-3 or TRBV12-4; unclear D gene. Trimming pared 7 bases from V and 9 bases from J, leaving 13 bases between. The CDR3 contains 12 residues. The CDR3 coding sequence is TGTGCCAGCAACGTAGAGGTCGGTGAGCAGTTCTTC. Amino acids: CASNVEVGEQFF.

V and J are TRBV7-2 and TRBJ2-1, with 12 bases matching TRBD2. Per germline, CDR1 SGHTA and CDR2 FQGNSA. Losses at the gene ends were 5 bases for V and 9 bases for J; bases not matched to a gene: 17. The CDR3 contains 18 residues. CDR3 DNA: TGTGCCAGCAGCCCAAAAGCCTCTCTAGCGGGGGGGCCAGGTGAGCAGTTCTTC. This translates into CASSPKASLAGGPGEQFF.

This sequence joins TRBV4-1 and TRBJ1-2; D possibly corresponds to TRBD1 (6 bases). The V gene's germline CDR1 is MGHRA and CDR2 YSYEKL. The CDR3 is made up of 14 amino acids. The V end was cut by 1 base, the J end by 4 bases, with 10 bases between. The CDR3 is CASSQAGDSYGYTF. DNA for the CDR3: TGCGCCAGCAGCCAAGCAGGGGATAGCTATGGCTACACCTTC.

This rearrangement joins TRBV24-1 to TRBJ2-3; 7 bases map to TRBD2. In germline, CDR1 is KGHDR, CDR2 SFDVKD. The CDR3 contains 14 residues. V shed 10 bases and J 0 bases; nucleotides not matched to a gene: 6. The CDR3 region has the DNA TGTGCCACTGCGGGAGATGGAAGCACAGATACGCAGTATTTT. Amino acid sequence: CATAGDGSTDTQYF.

CDR3: CASSTDRGPYEQYF. The CDR3 nucleotides are TGTGCCAGCAGCACGGACAGGGGACCCTACGAGCAGTACTTC. The chain uses TRBV7-2 and TRBJ2-7; TRBD1 matches 9 bases. Trimming removed 5 bases from V and 2 bases from J; junction bases left unmatched: 4. Germline loops: CDR1 SGHTA, CDR2 FQGNSA. This CDR3 contains 14 residues.

The chain combines TRBV30 with TRBJ2-3; tentative D call: TRBD1 (6 bases). V was shortened by 2 bases and J by 1 base, with 13 bases between the two germline ends. The CDR3 loop spans 15 amino acids. Germline V gives CDR1 GTSNPN, CDR2 SVGIG (reference sequence). The CDR3 nucleotides are TGTGCCTGGAGTTGGGGGACATTAGGCACAGATACGCAGTATTTT. Residues: CAWSWGTLGTDTQYF.

The chain employs TRBV7-8 and TRBJ2-7, with 15 bases fitting TRBD2. CDR3 length: 19 residues. The germline gives CDR1 SGHVS, CDR2 FQNEAQ. The V gene end was trimmed by 1 base and the J gene end by 3 bases; junction bases not matched to a gene: 10. The CDR3 is CASSLGGTSGGPRYYEQYF. The CDR3 nucleotides are TGTGCCAGCAGCTTAGGAGGGACTAGCGGGGGGCCCAGGTACTACGAGCAGTACTTC. The full variable domain, its missing parts supplied by reference TRBV7-8 and TRBJ2-7, is GAGVSQSPRYKVAKRGQDVALRCDPISGHVSLFWYQQALGQGPEFLTYFQNEAQLDKSGLPSDRFFAERPEGSVSTLKIQRTQQEDSAVYLCASSLGGTSGGPRYYEQYFGPGTRLTVT.